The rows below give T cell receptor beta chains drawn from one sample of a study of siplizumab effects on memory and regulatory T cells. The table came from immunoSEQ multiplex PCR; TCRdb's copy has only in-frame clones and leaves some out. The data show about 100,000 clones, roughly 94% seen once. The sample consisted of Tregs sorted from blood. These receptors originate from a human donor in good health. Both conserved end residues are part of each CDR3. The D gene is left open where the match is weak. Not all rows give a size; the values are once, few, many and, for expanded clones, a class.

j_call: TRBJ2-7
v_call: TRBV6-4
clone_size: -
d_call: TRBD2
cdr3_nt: TGTGCCACCACACCTGGCGGGAGGTTATGCGAGCAGTACTTC
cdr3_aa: CATTPGGRLCEQYF

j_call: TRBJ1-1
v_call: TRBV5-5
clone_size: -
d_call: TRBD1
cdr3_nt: TGTGCCAGCAGCTGGGGACAGGGGGCGCGGGCTTTCTTT
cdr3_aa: CASSWGQGARAFF

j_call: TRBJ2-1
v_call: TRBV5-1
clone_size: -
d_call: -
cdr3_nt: TGCGCCAGCAGCTTGGTACTAGAGAGTGAGCAGTTCTTC
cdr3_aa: CASSLVLESEQFF

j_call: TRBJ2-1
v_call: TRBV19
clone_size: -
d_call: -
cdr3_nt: TGTGCCAGTAGTATAGTCGGCTGGGTTGAGCAGTTCTTC
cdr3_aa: CASSIVGWVEQFF

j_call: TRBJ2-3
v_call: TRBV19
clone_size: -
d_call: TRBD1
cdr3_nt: TGTGCCAGTAGTATAGTTTGGGACAGAGGCACAGATACGCAGTATTTT
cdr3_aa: CASSIVWDRGTDTQYF

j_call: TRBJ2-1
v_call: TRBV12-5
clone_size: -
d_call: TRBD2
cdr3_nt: TGTGCTAGTGGTTTGGGCCGCGTGGGACTAGCGGGAAATGAGCAGTTCTTC
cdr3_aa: CASGLGRVGLAGNEQFF

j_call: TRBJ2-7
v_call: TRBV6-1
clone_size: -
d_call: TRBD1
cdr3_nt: TGTGCCAGCAGACAGGGGTCCTACGAGCAGTACTTC
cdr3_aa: CASRQGSYEQYF

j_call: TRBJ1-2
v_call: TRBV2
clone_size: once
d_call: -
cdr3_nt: TGTGCCAGCAGCCTTCGGGGAAACTATGGCTACACCTTC
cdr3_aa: CASSLRGNYGYTF

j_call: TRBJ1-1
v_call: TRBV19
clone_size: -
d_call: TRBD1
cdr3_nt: TGTGCCAGTAGTGATCAGGGGGCTCTCACTGAAGCTTTCTTT
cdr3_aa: CASSDQGALTEAFF

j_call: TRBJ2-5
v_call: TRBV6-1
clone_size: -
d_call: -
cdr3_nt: TGTGCCAGCAGTGGACGGATCCAAGAGACCCAGTACTTC
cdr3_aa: CASSGRIQETQYF

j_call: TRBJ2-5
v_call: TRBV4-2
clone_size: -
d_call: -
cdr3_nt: TGTGCCAGCAGCCAAGAAGGAGGTTTGGAGACCCAGTACTTC
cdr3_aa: CASSQEGGLETQYF

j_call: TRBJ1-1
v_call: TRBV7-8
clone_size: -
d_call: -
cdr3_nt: TGTGCCAGCAGCTCCTGGGGACGGTTGAACACTGAAGCTTTCTTT
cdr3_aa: CASSSWGRLNTEAFF

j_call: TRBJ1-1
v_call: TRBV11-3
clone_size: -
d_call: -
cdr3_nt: TGTGCCAGCAGCAGTAACATGAACACTGAAGCTTTCTTT
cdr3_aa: CASSSNMNTEAFF

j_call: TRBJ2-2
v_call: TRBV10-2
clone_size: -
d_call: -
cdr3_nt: TGCGCCAGCGGACACACTAGCTTGGGTCCCGGGGAGCTGTTTTTT
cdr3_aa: CASGHTSLGPGELFF

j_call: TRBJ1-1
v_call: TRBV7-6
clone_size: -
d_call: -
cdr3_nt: TGTGCCAGCAGCCTTAGGGCGGCAGGCCGTGACACTGAAGCTTTCTTT
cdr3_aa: CASSLRAAGRDTEAFF

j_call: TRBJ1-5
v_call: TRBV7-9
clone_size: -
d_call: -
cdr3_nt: TGTGCCAGCAGCTCCGGGGCCCGGGGCAATCAGCCCCAGCATTTT
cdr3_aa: CASSSGARGNQPQHF

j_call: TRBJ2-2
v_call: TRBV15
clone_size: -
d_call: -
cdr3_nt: TGTGCCACCAGCAGAGAGGCAGGCACCGGGGAGCTGTTTTTT
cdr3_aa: CATSREAGTGELFF

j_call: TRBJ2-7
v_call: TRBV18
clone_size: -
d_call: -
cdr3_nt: TGTGCCAGCTCACCAGAGATGGCTAGCTCCTACGAGCAGTACTTC
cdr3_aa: CASSPEMASSYEQYF

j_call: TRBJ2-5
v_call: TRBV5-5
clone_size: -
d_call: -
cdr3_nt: TGTGCCAGCAGCTTGGGAATTGCAGTCAGTCAAGAGACCCAGTACTTC
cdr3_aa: CASSLGIAVSQETQYF

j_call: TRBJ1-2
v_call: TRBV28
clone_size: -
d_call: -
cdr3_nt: TGTGCCAGCAGTCGAGTGGGAGACTATGGCTACACCTTC
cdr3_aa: CASSRVGDYGYTF

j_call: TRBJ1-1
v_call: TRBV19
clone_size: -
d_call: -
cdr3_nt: TGTGCCAGTAGTCACGGGAAGGCCAAGAACACTGAAGCTTTCTTT
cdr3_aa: CASSHGKAKNTEAFF

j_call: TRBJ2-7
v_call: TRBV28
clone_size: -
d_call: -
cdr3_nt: TGTGCCAGCAGTAAGGGGGGGGAGTCGGGCGAGCAGTACTTC
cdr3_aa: CASSKGGESGEQYF

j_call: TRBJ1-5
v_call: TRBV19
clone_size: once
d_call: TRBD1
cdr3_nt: TGTGCCAGTAGTATGACAGGGAATCAGCCCCAGCATTTT
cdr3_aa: CASSMTGNQPQHF

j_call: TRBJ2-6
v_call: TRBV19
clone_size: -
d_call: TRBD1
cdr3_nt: TGTGCCAGTAGGTTAAGTTGGGGACAGGGGGCTGGGGCCAACGTCCTGACTTTC
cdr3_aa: CASRLSWGQGAGANVLTF

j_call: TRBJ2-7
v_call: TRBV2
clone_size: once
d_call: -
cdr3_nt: TGTGCCAGCAGTCCGCTCGGAAAGGGGGAGCAGTACTTC
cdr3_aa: CASSPLGKGEQYF

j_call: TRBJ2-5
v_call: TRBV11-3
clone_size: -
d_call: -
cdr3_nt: TGTGCCAGCAGCCCGGGGCCAGCCCGGGCCGAGACCCAGTACTTC
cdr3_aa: CASSPGPARAETQYF

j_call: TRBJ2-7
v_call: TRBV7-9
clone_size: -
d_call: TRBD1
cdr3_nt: TGTGCCAGCAGCTTAGATGGGACAGGGTTCTCCTACGAGCAGTACTTC
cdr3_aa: CASSLDGTGFSYEQYF

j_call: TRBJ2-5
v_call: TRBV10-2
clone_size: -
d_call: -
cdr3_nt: TGCGCCAGCAGTGATTGGGGGTCTGGCAACGGGGAGACCCAGTACTTC
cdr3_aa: CASSDWGSGNGETQYF

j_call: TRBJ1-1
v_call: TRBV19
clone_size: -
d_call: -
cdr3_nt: TGTGCCAGTAGTCCCCGACAGGTCCCAGATGAAGCTTTCTTT
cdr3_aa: CASSPRQVPDEAFF

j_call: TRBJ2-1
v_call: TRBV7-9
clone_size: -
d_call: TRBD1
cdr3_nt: TGTGCCAGCAGCTTTGAACTGGGACAGGGGACCAATGAGCAGTTCTTC
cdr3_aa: CASSFELGQGTNEQFF

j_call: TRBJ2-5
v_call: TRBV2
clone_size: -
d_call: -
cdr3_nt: TGTGCCAGCTGGCGGGAGAGGGGGCAAGAGACCCAGTACTTC
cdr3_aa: CASWRERGQETQYF

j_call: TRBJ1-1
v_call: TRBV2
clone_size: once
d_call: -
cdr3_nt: TGTGCCAGCATTCCAATGAGGAACTCCGGTGAAGCTTTCTTT
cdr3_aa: CASIPMRNSGEAFF

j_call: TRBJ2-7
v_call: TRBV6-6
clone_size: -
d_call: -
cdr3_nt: TGTGCCAGCAGTTACCTTTCCTCCTACGAGCAGTACTTC
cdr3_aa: CASSYLSSYEQYF

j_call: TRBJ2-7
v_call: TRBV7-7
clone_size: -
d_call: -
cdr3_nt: TGTGCCAGCAGCCGGATTGGACTAGGGGGTTACGAGCAGTACTTC
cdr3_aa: CASSRIGLGGYEQYF

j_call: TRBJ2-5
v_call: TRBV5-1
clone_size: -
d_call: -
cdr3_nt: TGCGCCAGCAGCTTTTCGGAGACCCAGTACTTC
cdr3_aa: CASSFSETQYF

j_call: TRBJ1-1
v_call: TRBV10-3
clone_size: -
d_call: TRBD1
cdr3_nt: TGTGCCATCAGTCCGGGACAGTTAAACACTGAAGCTTTCTTT
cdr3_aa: CAISPGQLNTEAFF

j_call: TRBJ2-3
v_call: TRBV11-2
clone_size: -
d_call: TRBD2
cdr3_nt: TGTGCCAGCAGCTACGTCTGGGGGAGGGGCACAGATACGCAGTATTTT
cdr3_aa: CASSYVWGRGTDTQYF

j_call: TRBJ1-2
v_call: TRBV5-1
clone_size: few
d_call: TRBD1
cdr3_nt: TGCGCCAGCAGCGGGACAGTTTGGGGCTACACCTTC
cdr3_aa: CASSGTVWGYTF

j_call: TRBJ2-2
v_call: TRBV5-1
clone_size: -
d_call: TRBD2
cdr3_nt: TGCGCCAGCACCCCTCGCGTCCGGGGGGGAAACACCGGGGAGCTGTTTTTT
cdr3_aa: CASTPRVRGGNTGELFF

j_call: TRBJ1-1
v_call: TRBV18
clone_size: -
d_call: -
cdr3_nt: TGTGCCAGCTCACCGACCTTATCCATACGGGACACTGAAGCTTTCTTT
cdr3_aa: CASSPTLSIRDTEAFF

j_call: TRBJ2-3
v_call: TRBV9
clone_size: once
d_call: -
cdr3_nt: TGTGCCAGCAGCTCCCGATTCCAGGGCCGCACAGATACGCAGTATTTT
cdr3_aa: CASSSRFQGRTDTQYF

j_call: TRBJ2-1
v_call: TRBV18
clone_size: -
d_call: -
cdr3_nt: TGTGCCAGCTCGCCTGCAGGCCAGGGCGGGAATGAGCAGTTCTTC
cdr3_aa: CASSPAGQGGNEQFF

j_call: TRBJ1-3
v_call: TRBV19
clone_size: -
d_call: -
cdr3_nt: TGTGCCAGTAGAGGTCGGGGGAGCTCTGGAAACACCATATATTTT
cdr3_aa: CASRGRGSSGNTIYF

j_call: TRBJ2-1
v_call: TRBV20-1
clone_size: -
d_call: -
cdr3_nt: TGCAGTGCCTGCCCCACCCATGAGCAGTTCTTC
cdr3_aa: CSACPTHEQFF

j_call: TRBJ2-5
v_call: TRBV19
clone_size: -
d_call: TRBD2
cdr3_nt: TGTGCCAGTAGTAGAGCGGGACGAACGCGGGAAGAGACCCAGTACTTC
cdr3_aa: CASSRAGRTREETQYF

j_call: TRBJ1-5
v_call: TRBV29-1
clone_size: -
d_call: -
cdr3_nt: TGCAGCGTTGGGTCTGGCAATCAGCCCCAGCATTTT
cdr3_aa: CSVGSGNQPQHF